This T cell receptor (beta chain) was found in a study of cytomegalovirus exposure and HLA in healthy donors. Germline V gene lookup returns CDR1 SQVTM and CDR2 ANQGSEA. This CDR3 spans 16 amino acids. PCR involved 60 Vbeta and 13 Jbeta primers. Only in-frame clones appear in the TCRdb table, and some are missing; sequencing was by immunoSEQ multiplex PCR. The table records more than 130,000 clones, 60% to 85% of them present only once. In its sample, this clone was seen once. Sequenced sample: PBMCs. The receptor's source is a man younger than 35 in good health and CMV-seronegative. The J gene is TRBJ2-5, the V gene TRBV29-1, with D possibly matching TRBD2 (6 bases). The J call is uncertain, as TRBJ2-7 better fits the DNA end. This CDR3 is CSVVGAGGRYSYEQYF. In nucleotides, the CDR3 is TGCAGCGTTGTGGGAGCCGGGGGTAGGTACTCCTACGAGCAGTACTTC.